Shown below are 18 T cell receptor beta chains from a single sample sequenced in a study of technical replicates of blood from a handful of donors. The repertoire was sequenced with immunoSEQ multiplex PCR; TCRdb's copy has only in-frame clones and lacks some. The sample shows almost 90,000 clones, about 95% of them seen only once. The source material was T cells isolated from PBMCs. Every receptor here comes from a human donor in good health.

The rearrangement links TRBV9 to TRBJ2-3; 9 bases match TRBD1. The germline gives CDR1 SGDLS, CDR2 YYNGEE. This CDR3 region has 16 residues. The junction had 10 bases not matched to a gene; V was cut back by 3 bases and J by 5 bases. DNA for the CDR3: TGTGCCAGCAGCGCCCGGGGGACAGGGTGGGTAGATACGCAGTATTTT. The encoded protein is CASSARGTGWVDTQYF.

This clone was observed a single time. The chain carries TRBV6-1 and TRBJ2-1; D gene uncertain. This CDR3 spans 11 amino acids. Germline CDR1 MNHNS, CDR2 SASEGT. The germline V and J ends were trimmed by 2 bases and 9 bases, with 5 bases remaining between them. This CDR3 reads CASSERGEQFF. The DNA of the CDR3 is TGTGCCAGCAGTGAAAGAGGTGAGCAGTTCTTC.

The V gene is TRBV27, the J gene TRBJ1-5; possibly TRBD1 for D (5 bases). Germline V gives CDR1 MNHEY, CDR2 SMNVEV (reference sequence). CDR3 size: 15 residues. Between the trimmed V and J ends, which lost 6 bases and 4 bases, there was a span of 16 bases. This CDR3 is CASSPTIRGNQPQHF. For the CDR3, the DNA is TGTGCCAGCAGCCCAACCATTAGGGGAAATCAGCCCCAGCATTTT.

The chain links TRBV29-1 to TRBJ1-2; no definite D call. Germline CDR1 reads SQVTM; CDR2 reads ANQGSEA. The V gene lost 7 bases and the J gene lost 6 bases, with 3 bases spanning the gap. The CDR3 is made up of 8 amino acids. Here the CDR3 reads CSADGYTF. The CDR3 region has the DNA TGCAGCGCCGATGGCTACACCTTC.

J is TRBJ1-5 and V is TRBV12-2; TRBD1 is the table's D call and was not checked against the DNA. TRBV12-2 is recorded as a pseudogene. The CDR3 consists of 15 residues. CDR3 loop: CASRRAGQGNQPQHF. CDR3 DNA sequence: TGTGCAAGTCGGAGAGCGGGACAGGGCAATCAGCCCCAGCATTTT.

This rearrangement joins TRBV20-1 to TRBJ1-1; D not certain. The length of the CDR3 is 11 residues. V was pared by 3 bases and J by 1 base, with 3 bases between. Germline CDR1 reads DFQATT; CDR2 reads SNEGSKA (reference sequence). The CDR3 loop reads CSARRNTEAFF. The CDR3, as DNA: TGCAGTGCTAGGAGGAACACTGAAGCTTTCTTT.

This clone appeared once. The V call is TRBV19, the J call TRBJ1-5, with 8 positions matching TRBD1. The germline V gene encodes CDR1 LNHDA and CDR2 SQIVND (reference sequence). The length of the CDR3 is 14 residues. The junction had 7 bases not matched to a gene; V was cut back by 6 bases and J by 6 bases. DNA of the CDR3: TGTGCCAGTAGAGTACAGGGGGACGGTCAGCCCCAGCATTTT. Residues: CASRVQGDGQPQHF.

The chain links TRBV5-4 to TRBJ1-1, with 7 bases aligning to TRBD1. The germline gives CDR1 SGHNT, CDR2 YYREEE (reference sequence). The CDR3 runs to 12 residues. V lost 4 bases and J lost 5; bases outside the gene matches: 2. The CDR3 protein is CASSLRGTEAFF. CDR3 nucleotide sequence: TGTGCCAGCAGCCTCAGGGGGACTGAAGCTTTCTTT.

This clone showed up just once. V usage is TRBV27 and J usage is TRBJ2-7, with D possibly TRBD1 on 5 matching bases. Germline V lookup: CDR1 MNHEY, CDR2 SMNVEV (reference sequence). Deletions cut 1 base from V and 0 bases from J, with 10 bases between. This CDR3 is 15 amino acids long. CDR3 protein: CASSLYTGFSYEQYF. For the CDR3, the DNA is TGTGCCAGCAGTTTATACACAGGATTCTCCTACGAGCAGTACTTC.

This chain joins TRBV28 and TRBJ2-7; tentatively, D is TRBD2 (6 bases). The germline CDR1 and CDR2 sequences are MDHEN and SYDVKM. Trimming cost V 5 bases and J 2 bases, with 13 bases left between them. The CDR3 totals 14 residues. The CDR3 protein is CASSQRAITYEQYF. CDR3 coding DNA: TGTGCCAGCAGTCAGCGGGCGATCACCTACGAGCAGTACTTC.

J is TRBJ2-7 and V is TRBV6-5; D is perhaps TRBD1 (6 bases). V lost 2 bases, J lost 2 bases, and 10 bases lay in between. Germline V lookup: CDR1 MNHEY, CDR2 SVGAGI. There are 14 residues in the CDR3. The CDR3 is CASSYDSGAYEQYF. The CDR3 DNA reads as TGTGCCAGCAGTTACGATTCAGGGGCCTACGAGCAGTACTTC.

The rearrangement links TRBV19 to TRBJ2-7, with 10 nucleotides matching TRBD1. The germline gives CDR1 LNHDA, CDR2 SQIVND (reference sequence). The CDR3 is 14 residues long. The V segment lost 2 bases and the J segment 6 bases; nucleotides outside the gene matches: 4. CDR3 bases: TGTGCCAGTAGTATATCAAGGGACAGGGGCGAGCAGTACTTC. It specifies CASSISRDRGEQYF.

This chain connects TRBV28 to TRBJ1-4, with 8 nucleotides matching TRBD1. Germline V gene lookup returns CDR1 MDHEN and CDR2 SYDVKM. The CDR3 covers 13 residues. With V trimmed by 7 bases and J by 8 bases, 6 bases remained unmatched. This chain's CDR3 is CASITGGGEKLFF. The CDR3 DNA follows: TGTGCCAGCATTACAGGGGGAGGGGAAAAACTGTTTTTT.

This rearrangement joins TRBV5-1 to TRBJ1-4, with TRBD1 matching 11 bases. This CDR3 has 15 amino acids. The V gene's germline CDR1 is SGHRS and CDR2 YFSETQ. J was trimmed by 8 bases and V by 3 bases; bases with no gene match: 6. This chain's CDR3 is CASSWGRTGGEKLFF. The CDR3 DNA reads TGCGCCAGCAGCTGGGGCAGGACAGGGGGCGAAAAACTGTTTTTT.

This chain uses TRBV2 with TRBJ2-3; D possibly corresponds to TRBD1 (7 bases). Germline CDR1 is SNHLY and CDR2 is FYNNEI. With 6 bases removed from V and 6 bases from J, the gap between germline ends came to 16 bases. The CDR3 has 14 amino acids. The CDR3 DNA follows: TGTGCCAGCAGCGGACAGGAGGGTCTGGATACGCAGTATTTT. Translation gives CASSGQEGLDTQYF.

The V call is TRBV10-3, the J call TRBJ2-5; D not certain. Germline assignment: CDR1 ENHRY and CDR2 SYGVKD. V lost 4 bases and J 1 base, leaving 7 bases between the germline ends. The CDR3 is 13 residues long. CDR3 region: CAISGQSQETQYF. CDR3 nucleotides: TGTGCCATCAGTGGGCAGTCCCAAGAGACCCAGTACTTC.

The rearrangement joins TRBV5-3 to TRBJ2-3, with TRBD2 identical over 10 bases. TRBV5-3 is an ORF, with its function uncertain. This CDR3 region has 15 residues. V was pared by 0 bases and J by 5 bases, with 3 bases of the junction left unmatched. CDR3 sequence (DNA): TGTGCCAGAAGCTTGGGGCTAGCGGGAGTAGATACGCAGTATTTT. Translated, it gives CARSLGLAGVDTQYF.

The gene calls are TRBV7-6 and TRBJ2-7, with 11 bases identical to TRBD1. This CDR3 spans 16 amino acids. Germline CDR1 SGHVS, CDR2 FNYEAQ. V shed 3 bases, J shed 3 bases, and the junction held 7 bases outside the gene matches. CDR3 sequence: CASSLSGTGGLYEQYF. For the CDR3, the DNA is TGTGCCAGCAGCTTGTCCGGGACAGGGGGGCTCTACGAGCAGTACTTC.